Listed below are T cell receptor beta chains from one sample, sequenced in a study of human T cells and chemical hapten exposure. TCRdb reprocessed the RACE reads via MiXCR and lists one record per CDR3 protein. The sample has about 120,000 distinct CDR3 sequences, roughly 13% seen once. The sequencing used whole blood, collected in connection with sensitization to the hapten diphenylcyclopropenone (DPC). These receptors originate from a man younger than 35 with alopecia areata. Some clones in this sample may be carry-over from other donors' samples. CDR3s include the opening cysteine and the closing phenylalanine or tryptophan. D genes are given only for firm matches. Some rows have no size entry. The others give once, few or many, or a class for an expanded clone.

>TRBV7-7|TRBJ2-5|15|TRBD2|many
TGTGCCAGCAGCTTAGGGACTAGCGATCTCGAGACCCAGTACTTC
CASSLGTSDLETQYF
>TRBV6-6|TRBJ1-6|14|TRBD1|few
TGTGCCAGCAGTCATGGACAGGGCGACTCACCCCTCCACTTT
CASSHGQGDSPLHF
>TRBV7-6|TRBJ2-1|14|NA|many
TGTGCCAGCAGCTTAGTGGGCGGATACAATGAGCAGTTCTTC
CASSLVGGYNEQFF
>TRBV5-1|TRBJ2-1|16|TRBD1|few
TGCGCCAGCAGCCGCGCCGGACAGGGAGTTTCTGGTGAGCAGTTCTTC
CASSRAGQGVSGEQFF
>TRBV12-3/TRBV12-4|TRBJ2-1|13|NA|many
TGTGCCAGCAGTCCGGCCCTTCTCGGTGAGCAGTTCTTC
CASSPALLGEQFF
>TRBV3-1|TRBJ2-1|15|TRBD1|NA
TGTGCCAGCAGCCTTGACAGGGCTAGGAACAATGAGCAGTTCTTC
CASSLDRARNNEQFF
>TRBV4-3|TRBJ1-1|14|TRBD1|NA
TGCGCCAGCAGCCATAGACCACAGGGGCCTGAAGCTTTCTTT
CASSHRPQGPEAFF
>TRBV20-1|TRBJ2-7|14|NA|NA
TGCAGTGCTAGCCGCGGGACAGCCCTTTACGAGCAGTACTTC
CSASRGTALYEQYF
>TRBV6-2/TRBV6-3|TRBJ1-6|14|NA|few
TGTGCCAGCAGTATTCCGGGCTACAATTCACCCCTCCACTTT
CASSIPGYNSPLHF
>TRBV18|TRBJ2-7|14|NA|NA
TGTGCCAGCTCACCAGGTGACAGAAGTTACGAGCAGTACTTC
CASSPGDRSYEQYF
>TRBV7-7|TRBJ2-2|15|NA|NA
TGTGCCAGCAGCTTCGGGACACCGAACACCGGGGAGCTGTTTTTT
CASSFGTPNTGELFF
>TRBV29-1|TRBJ1-1|12|TRBD1|NA
TGCAGCGTTCGGGACAGTTCCACTGAAGCTTTCTTT
CSVRDSSTEAFF
>TRBV7-2|TRBJ2-6|20|TRBD2|few
TGTGCCAGCGGACCCGGTCGAAGCGCGGGGGAGATCTCTGGGGCCAACGTCCTGACTTTC
CASGPGRSAGEISGANVLTF
>TRBV4-3|TRBJ2-3|16|NA|few
TGCGCCAGCAGCCAAAACGGGAACAGGGGCACAGATACGCAGTATTTT
CASSQNGNRGTDTQYF
>TRBV12-3/TRBV12-4|TRBJ1-1|16|NA|NA
TGTGCCAGCAGTTTAGTAGGGCGGCGGATGAACACTGAAGCTTTCTTT
CASSLVGRRMNTEAFF
>TRBV19|TRBJ2-3|12|NA|many
TGTGCCAGTGGGCAGGGGTTAGATACGCAGTATTTT
CASGQGLDTQYF
>TRBV7-2|TRBJ2-5|13|NA|few
TGTGCCAGCAATAAGGCAGCTCAAGAGACCCAGTACTTC
CASNKAAQETQYF
>TRBV5-1|TRBJ2-5|14|NA|many
TGCGCCAGCAGTTCCTGGACAGCGCAAGAGACCCAGTACTTC
CASSSWTAQETQYF
>TRBV11-2|TRBJ1-6|15|NA|NA
TGTGCCAGCCGCTCCTGGGCAGGGGCATATTCACCCCTCCACTTT
CASRSWAGAYSPLHF
>TRBV7-9|TRBJ2-2|14|TRBD2|many
TGTGCCAGCAACGGACTAGCGGCGCCCGGGGAGCTGTTTTTT
CASNGLAAPGELFF
>TRBV18|TRBJ1-1|15|TRBD1|few
TGTGCCAGCTCACTTAAGGACAGGGAGGGGACTGAAGCTTTCTTT
CASSLKDREGTEAFF
>TRBV10-3|TRBJ2-1|14|NA|few
TGTGCCATCAGTGTTGTACAGGGCCACAATGAGCAGTTCTTC
CAISVVQGHNEQFF
>TRBV27|TRBJ1-1|17|TRBD1|few
TGTGCCAGCAGTTCCATTCACCACAGGGGCGGTAGCACTGAAGCTTTCTTT
CASSSIHHRGGSTEAFF
>TRBV4-1|TRBJ1-1|13|NA|many
TGCGCCAGCTCGGGACATGCAATCGAGTCGGCTTTCTTT
CASSGHAIESAFF
>TRBV6-4|TRBJ2-3|16|NA|NA
TGTGCCAGCAGTGACTCTGCGGGGGCGCACACAGATACGCAGTATTTT
CASSDSAGAHTDTQYF
>TRBV4-3|TRBJ2-1|18|NA|NA
TGCGCCAGCAGCGTAAAATCGTTCTACCGGGATCTTGACAATGAGCAGTTCTTC
CASSVKSFYRDLDNEQFF
>TRBV7-3|TRBJ2-1|16|NA|few
TGTGCCAGCAGCTCCCCGCGGGACGGGGGATACAATGAGCAGTTCTTC
CASSSPRDGGYNEQFF
>TRBV28|TRBJ2-7|15|TRBD1|NA
TGTGCCAGCAGCACCCTCGGGACAGGAATAATCGAGCAGTACTTC
CASSTLGTGIIEQYF
>TRBV28|TRBJ1-2|12|TRBD1|NA
TGTGCCAGATATTACAGGGGGGTAGGCTACACCTTC
CARYYRGVGYTF
>TRBV20-1|TRBJ2-1|14|NA|NA
TGCAGTGCTAGAGGGACATACTCCTACAATGAGCAGTTCTTC
CSARGTYSYNEQFF
>TRBV4-3|TRBJ1-1|13|NA|few
TGCGCCAGCAGCCAAATAGGGGCCACTGAAGCTTTCTTT
CASSQIGATEAFF
>TRBV7-7|TRBJ2-2|16|TRBD2|many
TGTGCCAGCAGCCGGACTAGCGGGGGGTCGGCCGGGGAGCTGTTTTTT
CASSRTSGGSAGELFF
>TRBV10-2|TRBJ2-5|16|NA|NA
TGCGCCAGCAGTGATACTGGGGGCGGGTTCGGAGAGACCCAGTACTTC
CASSDTGGGFGETQYF
>TRBV7-2|TRBJ2-1|13|NA|NA
TGTGCCAGCAGCTTAGCAGCCCACAATGAGCAGTTCTTC
CASSLAAHNEQFF
>TRBV7-2|TRBJ2-7|15|TRBD2|NA
TGTGCCAGCAGCAGCCGGGGGGGACTCTCCTACGAGCAGTACTTC
CASSSRGGLSYEQYF
>TRBV6-1|TRBJ2-3|12|NA|few
TGTGCCAGCAGCCGAGATTCAGATACGCAGTATTTT
CASSRDSDTQYF
>TRBV18|TRBJ2-4|14|TRBD1|once
TGTGCCAGCTCACCCCCACAGGGGAGAAACATTCAGTACTTC
CASSPPQGRNIQYF
>TRBV7-3|TRBJ2-3|15|TRBD1|few
TGTGCCAGCAGCCTAGACAGGGGATGGGTTAATACGCAGTATTTT
CASSLDRGWVNTQYF
>TRBV12-3/TRBV12-4|TRBJ1-5|16|NA|few
TGTGCCAGCAGCCCTCGAACAGGGAGTCCCAATCAGCCCCAGCATTTT
CASSPRTGSPNQPQHF
>TRBV6-1|TRBJ1-3|16|NA|NA
TGTGCCAGCAGTGTTAATGTGGGGAGTGCTGGAAACACCATATATTTT
CASSVNVGSAGNTIYF
>TRBV5-1|TRBJ2-7|14|NA|NA
TGCGCCAGCAGCTTGTGGCAGGGAGAATACGAGCAGTACTTC
CASSLWQGEYEQYF
>TRBV9|TRBJ1-1|18|TRBD1|NA
TGTGCCAGCAGCGTAGAAAGGACAGGGCCCTCCATGAACACTGAAGCTTTCTTT
CASSVERTGPSMNTEAFF
>TRBV6-2/TRBV6-3|TRBJ2-3|16|TRBD2|NA
TGTGCCAGCAGTTACCCTCTAGCGGGGGGAGCAGATACGCAGTATTTT
CASSYPLAGGADTQYF
>TRBV3-1|TRBJ2-5|18|TRBD2|NA
TGTGCCAGCAGCCAGGCGGCCTGGGGACTAGCGGTACAAGAGACCCAGTACTTC
CASSQAAWGLAVQETQYF
>TRBV19|TRBJ1-1|13|NA|NA
TGTGCCAGTAATAACAGGGTGAACACTGAAGCTTTCTTT
CASNNRVNTEAFF
>TRBV20-1|TRBJ2-1|18|TRBD2|NA
TGCAGTGCTAGAGATCGAAGACTAGCGGGGGGGCCGAAGAATGAGCAGTTCTTC
CSARDRRLAGGPKNEQFF
>TRBV15|TRBJ2-3|15|NA|NA
TGTGCCACCAGCAGAGAGTTCGGGGAGACAGATACGCAGTATTTT
CATSREFGETDTQYF
>TRBV7-7|TRBJ2-3|15|TRBD1|few
TGTGCCAGCAGCTACGGGACAGGGATCACAGATACGCAGTATTTT
CASSYGTGITDTQYF
>TRBV10-3|TRBJ1-2|14|NA|NA
TGTGCCATCATGAGTCGGGACGGAGTCTATGGCTACACCTTC
CAIMSRDGVYGYTF
>TRBV27|TRBJ1-6|16|TRBD1|NA
TGTGCCAGCAGATTACTACAGGGGACTAATAATTCACCCCTCCACTTT
CASRLLQGTNNSPLHF
>TRBV4-3|TRBJ1-6|17|TRBD1|once
TGCGCCAGCAGCCAAGACACGACAGGGACTACGAATTCACCCCTCCACTTT
CASSQDTTGTTNSPLHF
>TRBV29-1|TRBJ2-1|10|NA|NA
TGCAGCGTGGGGGGCAATGAGCAGTTCTTC
CSVGGNEQFF
>TRBV28|TRBJ1-1|14|NA|NA
TGTGCCAGCAATACTGAAAGGGGTTGGACTGAAGCTTTCTTT
CASNTERGWTEAFF
>TRBV7-9|TRBJ2-5|15|TRBD1|few
TGTGCCAGCAGCCAGACAAGGACAGGGCTAGAGACCCAGTACTTC
CASSQTRTGLETQYF
>TRBV3-1|TRBJ1-1|14|TRBD1|NA
TGTGCCAGCAGCCAAGATACAGGGGGCACTGAAGCTTTCTTT
CASSQDTGGTEAFF
>TRBV5-1|TRBJ2-7|15|NA|few
TGCGCCAGCAGCAAACTACCGGGGAGCTCCTACGAGCAGTACTTC
CASSKLPGSSYEQYF
>TRBV20-1|TRBJ2-3|10|NA|NA
TGCAGTGCTCGAAGAGATACGCAGTATTTT
CSARRDTQYF